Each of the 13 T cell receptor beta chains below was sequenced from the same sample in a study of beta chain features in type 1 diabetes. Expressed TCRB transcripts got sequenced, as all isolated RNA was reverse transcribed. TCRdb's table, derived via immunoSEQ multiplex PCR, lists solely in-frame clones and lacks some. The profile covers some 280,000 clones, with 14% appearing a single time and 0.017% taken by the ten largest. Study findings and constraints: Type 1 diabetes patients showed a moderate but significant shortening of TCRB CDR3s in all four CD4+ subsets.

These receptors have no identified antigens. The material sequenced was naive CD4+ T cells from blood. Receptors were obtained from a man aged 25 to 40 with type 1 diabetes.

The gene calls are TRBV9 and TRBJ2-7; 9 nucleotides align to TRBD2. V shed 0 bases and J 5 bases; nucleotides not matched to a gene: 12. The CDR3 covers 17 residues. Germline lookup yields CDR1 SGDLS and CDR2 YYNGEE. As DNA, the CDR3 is TGTGCCAGCAGCGTAGACGGTAGCGGGAGAAGTTGGGACGAGCAGTACTTC. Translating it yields CASSVDGSGRSWDEQYF. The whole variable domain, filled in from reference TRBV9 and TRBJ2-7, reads DSGVTQTPKHLITATGQRVTLRCSPRSGDLSVYWYQQSLDQGLQFLIQYYNGEERAKGNILERFSAQQFPDLHSELNLSSLELGDSALYFCASSVDGSGRSWDEQYFGPGTRLTVT.

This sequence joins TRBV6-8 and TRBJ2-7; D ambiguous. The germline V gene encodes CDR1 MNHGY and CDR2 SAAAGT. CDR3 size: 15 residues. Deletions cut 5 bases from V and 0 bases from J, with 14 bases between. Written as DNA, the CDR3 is TGTGCCAGCAGTACCCGGCGGCTCCTCTCCTACGAGCAGTACTTC. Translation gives CASSTRRLLSYEQYF.

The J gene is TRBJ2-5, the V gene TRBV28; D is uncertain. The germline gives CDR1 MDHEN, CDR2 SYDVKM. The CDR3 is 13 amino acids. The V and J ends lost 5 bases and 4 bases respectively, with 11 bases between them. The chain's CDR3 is CASSPSPSETQYF. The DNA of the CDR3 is TGTGCCAGCAGTCCAAGCCCCTCAGAGACCCAGTACTTC.

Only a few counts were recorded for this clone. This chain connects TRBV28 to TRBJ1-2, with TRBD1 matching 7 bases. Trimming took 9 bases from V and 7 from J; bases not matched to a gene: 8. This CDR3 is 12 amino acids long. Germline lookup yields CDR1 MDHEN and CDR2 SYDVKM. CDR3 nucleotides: TGTGCCAGTAGAGACAGGGCCGCTGGCTACACCTTC. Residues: CASRDRAAGYTF.

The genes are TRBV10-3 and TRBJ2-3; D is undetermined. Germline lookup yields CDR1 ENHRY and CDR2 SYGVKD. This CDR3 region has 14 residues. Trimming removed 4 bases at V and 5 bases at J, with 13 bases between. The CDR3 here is CAISVMSSGDTQYF. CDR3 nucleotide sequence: TGTGCCATCAGTGTTATGAGTTCAGGAGATACGCAGTATTTT.

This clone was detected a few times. CDR3 loop: CASSLAGSSYEQYF. CDR3 in DNA: TGTGCCAGCAGTTTAGCGGGGAGCTCCTACGAGCAGTACTTC. The rearrangement links TRBV27 to TRBJ2-7; a weak D match, TRBD2 (6 bases). V was shortened by 2 bases and J by 0 bases, with 8 bases between the two germline ends. CDR3 length: 14 amino acids. The germline V gene encodes CDR1 MNHEY and CDR2 SMNVEV (reference sequence).

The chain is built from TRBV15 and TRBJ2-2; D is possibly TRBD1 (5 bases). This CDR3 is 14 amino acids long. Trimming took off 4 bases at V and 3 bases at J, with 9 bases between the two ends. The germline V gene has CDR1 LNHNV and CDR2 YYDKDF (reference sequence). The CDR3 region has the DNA TGTGCCACCAGCAAAGGCAGGGACACCGGGGAGCTGTTTTTT. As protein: CATSKGRDTGELFF.

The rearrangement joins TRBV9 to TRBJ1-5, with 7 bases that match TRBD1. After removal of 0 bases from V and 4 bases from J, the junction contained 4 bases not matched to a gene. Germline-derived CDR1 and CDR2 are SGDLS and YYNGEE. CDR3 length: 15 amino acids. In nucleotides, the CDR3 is TGTGCCAGCAGCGTAGGAGGGACAGAAAATCAGCCCCAGCATTTT. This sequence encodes CASSVGGTENQPQHF.

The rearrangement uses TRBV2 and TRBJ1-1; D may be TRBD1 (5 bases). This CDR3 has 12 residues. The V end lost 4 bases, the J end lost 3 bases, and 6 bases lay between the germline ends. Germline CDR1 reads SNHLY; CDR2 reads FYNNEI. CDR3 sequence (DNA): TGTGCCAGCAGTGTACAGGACACTGAAGCTTTCTTT. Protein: CASSVQDTEAFF.

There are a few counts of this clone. CDR3 bases: TGCAGTGCTAGAGAGCGAGAGACCCAGTACTTC. Translating gives CSARERETQYF. This sequence joins TRBV20-1 and TRBJ2-5; no firm D call. The CDR3 spans 11 residues. Deletions cut 0 bases from V and 4 bases from J, with 3 bases between. Germline values: CDR1 DFQATT, CDR2 SNEGSKA (reference sequence).

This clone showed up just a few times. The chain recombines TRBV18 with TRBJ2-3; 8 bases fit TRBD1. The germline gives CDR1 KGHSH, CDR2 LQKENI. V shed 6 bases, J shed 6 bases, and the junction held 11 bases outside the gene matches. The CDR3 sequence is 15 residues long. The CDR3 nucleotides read TGTGCCAGCTCGAAAACCGGGACAGGAGTCGATACGCAGTATTTT. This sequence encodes CASSKTGTGVDTQYF.

CDR3 residues: CSGSGDAGEKLFF. The CDR3 bases are TGCAGCGGCTCCGGGGACGCGGGGGAAAAACTGTTTTTT. This sequence joins TRBV29-1 and TRBJ1-4; D might be TRBD1 (5 bases). Germline values: CDR1 SQVTM, CDR2 ANQGSEA. The V end was cut by 7 bases, the J end by 8 bases, with 17 bases between. The CDR3 runs to 13 residues.

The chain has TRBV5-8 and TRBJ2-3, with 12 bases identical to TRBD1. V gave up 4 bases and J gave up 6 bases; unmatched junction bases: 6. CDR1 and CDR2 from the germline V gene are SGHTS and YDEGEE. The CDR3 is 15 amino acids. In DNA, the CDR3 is TGTGCCAGCAGCCGCGGGGACAGGGGGCTCGATACGCAGTATTTT. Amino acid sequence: CASSRGDRGLDTQYF.